The T cell receptor (beta chain) under discussion was sequenced for a study of T-cell memory formation after mild COVID-19. Study-level background: TCR clusters largely stayed donor specific.

A single record per CDR3 protein comes from TCRdb applying MiXCR to the 5' RACE reads. The table shows some 300,000 distinct CDR3 sequences, with 20% to 25% occurring only once. Study results and limitations: Second-wave clones reaching peak frequency on day 37 lacked confirmed SARS-CoV-2 specificity. Pre-infection memory harbored some responding clones, suggesting cross-reactive memory joined. Mainly in CM and EM were contracting CD4+ clones; CD8+ were in EMRA.

To note about this clonotype: Its antigen is as yet unknown.

Per the germline V gene, CDR1 is SGHTA and CDR2 is FQGNSA. This CDR3 is 12 amino acids long. Trimming left V 5 bases short and J 7 bases short, with 8 bases between. The sequence was obtained from a man between 18 and 35 years old who had mild COVID-19 (a few samples of this study predate the infection). Cell type and time point are not known. The chain recombines TRBV7-2 with TRBJ2-2; D gene uncertain. Sample: PBMCs or a T cell subset sorted from them (not recorded which). The CDR3 loop is CASSRVVGELFF. For the CDR3, the DNA is TGTGCCAGCAGCAGGGTGGTCGGGGAGCTGTTTTTT.